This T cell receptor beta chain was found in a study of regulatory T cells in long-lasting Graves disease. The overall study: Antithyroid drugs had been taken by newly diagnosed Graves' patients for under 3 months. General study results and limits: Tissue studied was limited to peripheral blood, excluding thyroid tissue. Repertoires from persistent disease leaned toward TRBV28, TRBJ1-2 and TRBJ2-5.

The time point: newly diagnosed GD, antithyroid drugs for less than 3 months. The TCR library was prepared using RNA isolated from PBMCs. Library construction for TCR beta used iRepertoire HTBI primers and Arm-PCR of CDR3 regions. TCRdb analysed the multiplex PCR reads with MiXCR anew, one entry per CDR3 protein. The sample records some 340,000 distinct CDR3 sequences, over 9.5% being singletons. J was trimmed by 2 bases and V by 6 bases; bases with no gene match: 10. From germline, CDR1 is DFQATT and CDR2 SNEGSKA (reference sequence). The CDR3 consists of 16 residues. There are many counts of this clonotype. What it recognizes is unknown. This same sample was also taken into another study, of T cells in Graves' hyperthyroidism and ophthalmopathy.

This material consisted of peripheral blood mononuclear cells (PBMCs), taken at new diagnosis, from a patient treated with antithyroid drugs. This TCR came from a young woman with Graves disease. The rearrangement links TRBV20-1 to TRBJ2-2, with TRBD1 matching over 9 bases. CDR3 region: CSARTGAYFNTGELFF. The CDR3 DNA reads TGCAGTGCCCGGACAGGGGCATACTTCAACACCGGGGAGCTGTTTTTT.